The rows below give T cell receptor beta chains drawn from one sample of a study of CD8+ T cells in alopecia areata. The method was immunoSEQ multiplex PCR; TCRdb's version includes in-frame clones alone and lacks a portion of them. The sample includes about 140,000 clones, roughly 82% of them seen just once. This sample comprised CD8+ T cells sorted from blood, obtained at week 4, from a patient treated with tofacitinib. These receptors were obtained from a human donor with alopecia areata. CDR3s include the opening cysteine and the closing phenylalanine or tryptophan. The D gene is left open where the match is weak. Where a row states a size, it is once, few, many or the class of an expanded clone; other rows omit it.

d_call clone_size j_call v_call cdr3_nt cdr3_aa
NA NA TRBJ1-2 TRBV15 TGTGCCACCAGCGGCGACAGCTATGGCTACACCTTC CATSGDSYGYTF
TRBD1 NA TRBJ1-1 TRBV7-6 TGTGCCAGCAGCCTTACCGGGACAGGGGCGAACACTGAAGCTTTCTTT CASSLTGTGANTEAFF
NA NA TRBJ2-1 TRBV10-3 TGTGCCATCAGTGAGTCTTATTACAATGAGCAGTTCTTC CAISESYYNEQFF
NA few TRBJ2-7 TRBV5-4 TGTGCCAGCAAATATTGGGGGTCGGGCTCCTACGAGCAGTACTTC CASKYWGSGSYEQYF
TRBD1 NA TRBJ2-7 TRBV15 TGTGCCACCAGCGGCGAAAGGACAGGGTCCTACGAGCAGTACTTC CATSGERTGSYEQYF
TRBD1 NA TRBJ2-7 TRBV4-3 TGCGCCAGCAGCCAAGTAAGGGGACAGGGGGAGTGGGAGCAGTACTTC CASSQVRGQGEWEQYF
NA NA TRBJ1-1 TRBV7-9 TGTGCCAGCAGCTTAGTAAATCAGGGTTACACTGAAGCTTTCTTT CASSLVNQGYTEAFF
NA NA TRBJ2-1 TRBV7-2 TGTGCCAGCAGCTTAGCCCCGTCCTCGGGCTACAATGAGCAGTTCTTC CASSLAPSSGYNEQFF
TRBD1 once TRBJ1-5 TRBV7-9 TGTGCCAGCAGCTTAGAGGGACAGGGGGCGGCGGCGGGCAATCAGCCCCAGCATTTT CASSLEGQGAAAGNQPQHF
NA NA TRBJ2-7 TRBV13 TGTGCCAGCAGCCCTCGTGGACAGAGCTACGAGCAGTACTTC CASSPRGQSYEQYF
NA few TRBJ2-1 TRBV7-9 TGTGCCAGCAGCTTCGTCCACGGCAGACAAGCTAACAATGAGCAGTTCTTC CASSFVHGRQANNEQFF
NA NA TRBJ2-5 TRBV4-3 TGCGCCAGCAGCGAAGACTACGGACAAGAGACCCAGTACTTC CASSEDYGQETQYF
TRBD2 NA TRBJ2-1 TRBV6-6 TGTGCCAGCAGTTACGCGGGGGAGAGCTCCTACAATGAGCAGTTCTTC CASSYAGESSYNEQFF
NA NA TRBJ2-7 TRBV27 TGTGCCAGCGGGAGACCTAACTACGAGCAGTACTTC CASGRPNYEQYF
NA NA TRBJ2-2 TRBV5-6 TGTGCCAGCAGCTTGGCCGCCAGACACACCGGGGAGCTGTTTTTT CASSLAARHTGELFF
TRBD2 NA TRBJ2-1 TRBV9 TGTGCCAGCAGCCCCCGACTAGCGGGGGGTTACAATGAGCAGTTCTTC CASSPRLAGGYNEQFF
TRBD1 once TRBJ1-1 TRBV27 TGTGCCAGCAAAGGGGGCCCTGCAGGCACTGAAGCTTTCTTT CASKGGPAGTEAFF
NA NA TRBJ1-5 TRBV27 TGTGCCGGCGGGCACGGGGCCCTCAATCAGCCCCAGCATTTT CAGGHGALNQPQHF
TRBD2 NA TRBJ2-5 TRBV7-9 TGTGCCAGCAGCTCGACTAGCGGACTCCAAGAGACCCAGTACTTC CASSSTSGLQETQYF
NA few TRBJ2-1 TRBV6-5 TGTGCCAGCAGTATGGGGTACAATGAGCAGTTCTTC CASSMGYNEQFF
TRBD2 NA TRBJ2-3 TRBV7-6 TGTGCCAGCAGCTACGGGGGGGGCACAGATACGCAGTATTTT CASSYGGGTDTQYF
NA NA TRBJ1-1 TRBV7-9 TGTGCCAGCAGCTTAAGTGTGAACACTGAAGCTTTCTTT CASSLSVNTEAFF
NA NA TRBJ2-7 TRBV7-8 TGTGCCAGCAGCATCCGGACAGTTGGGACCTACGAGCAGTACTTC CASSIRTVGTYEQYF
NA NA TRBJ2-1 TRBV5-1 TGCGCCAGCAGTTCGAGCCGGGCGGAGCACAATGAGCAGTTCTTC CASSSSRAEHNEQFF
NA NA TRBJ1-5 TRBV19 TGTGCCAGTAGTATGTGGGGGTACGGCAATCAGCCCCAGCATTTT CASSMWGYGNQPQHF
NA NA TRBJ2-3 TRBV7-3 TGTGCCAGCAGCTCGTTTGGGGCAGATACGCAGTATTTT CASSSFGADTQYF
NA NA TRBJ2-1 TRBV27 TGTGCCAGCAGTTTGGGGCAGGAGAAGCAGTTCTTC CASSLGQEKQFF
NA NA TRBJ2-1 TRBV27 TGTGTCAGCAGTTTAAGGCAGGGTGGCAATGAGCAGTTCTTC CVSSLRQGGNEQFF
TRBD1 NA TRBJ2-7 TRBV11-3 TGTGCCAGCAGCTCCCTGGGACAGAATAACTACGAGCAGTACTTC CASSSLGQNNYEQYF
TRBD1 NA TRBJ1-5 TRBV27 TGTGCCAGCAGTTTACGAGGGGGCTATCAGCCCCAGCATTTT CASSLRGGYQPQHF
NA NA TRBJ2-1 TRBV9 TGTGCCAGCAGCGATGAGATCGGGAATGAGCAGTTCTTC CASSDEIGNEQFF
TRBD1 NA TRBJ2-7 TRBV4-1 TGCGCCAGCAGCCAAGACGGGACAGCAATCTCCTACGAGCAGTACTTC CASSQDGTAISYEQYF
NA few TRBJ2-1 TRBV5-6 TGTGCCAGCAGCTTGTCCGGGACCGGTGAGCAGTTCTTC CASSLSGTGEQFF
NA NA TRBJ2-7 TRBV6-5 TGTGCCAGCAGCTTAACAGCGGCCTCCTACGAGCAGTACTTC CASSLTAASYEQYF
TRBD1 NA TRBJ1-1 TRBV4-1 TGCGCCAGCAGCTCCTACAGGGGAGGGGACACTGAAGCTTTCTTT CASSSYRGGDTEAFF
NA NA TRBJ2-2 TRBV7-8 TGTGCCAGCAGCCGAGCGGACATAGGGAACACCGGGGAGCTGTTTTTT CASSRADIGNTGELFF
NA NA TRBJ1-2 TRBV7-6 TGTGCCAGTGAGGGGGTTGAAGATGGCTACACCTTC CASEGVEDGYTF
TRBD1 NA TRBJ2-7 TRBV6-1 TGTGCCAGCAGTATACAGGGGACAACCTACGAGCAGTACTTC CASSIQGTTYEQYF
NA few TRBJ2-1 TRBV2 TGTGCCAGCAGCTTTTGGACCGAGGGCTACAATGAGCAGTTCTTC CASSFWTEGYNEQFF
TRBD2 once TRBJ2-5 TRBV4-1 TGCGCCAGCAGCCGGCAGCGGGGGGCAGTCGCGGCCCAGTACTTC CASSRQRGAVAAQYF
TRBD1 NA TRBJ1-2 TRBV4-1 TGCGCCAGCAGCCCAAGGGACAGGGTAAAGAATGGCTACACCTTC CASSPRDRVKNGYTF
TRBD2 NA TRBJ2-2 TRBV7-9 TGTGCCAGCAGCTTAAGAAGCGGGGGCAACACCGGGGAGCTGTTTTTT CASSLRSGGNTGELFF
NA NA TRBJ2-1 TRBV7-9 TGTGCCAGCAGCGCCCGCGATGAGCAGTTCTTC CASSARDEQFF
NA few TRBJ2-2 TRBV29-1 TGCAGCGTTGACGTCGCCGGAGACACCGGGGAGCTGTTTTTT CSVDVAGDTGELFF
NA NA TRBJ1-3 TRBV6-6 TGTGCCAGCAGCTATGAGGGGGCTGGAAACACCATATATTTT CASSYEGAGNTIYF
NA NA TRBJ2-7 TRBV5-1 TGCGCCAGCAGCTTGGCCGGGAATTCCTACGAGCAGTACTTC CASSLAGNSYEQYF
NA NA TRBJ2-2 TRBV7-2 TGTGCCAGCAGCCATAGTGCCACCCTGGGGACCGGGGAGCTGTTTTTT CASSHSATLGTGELFF
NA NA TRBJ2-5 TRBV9 TGTGCCAGCAGCCCCACCCGTTCTCAAGAGACCCAGTACTTC CASSPTRSQETQYF
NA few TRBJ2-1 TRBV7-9 TGTGCCAGCAGCCCCGGGGTGAGGGATGAGCAGTTCTTC CASSPGVRDEQFF
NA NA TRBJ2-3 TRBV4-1 TGCGCCAGCAGCCAAGAAAGGACAGCCTCCACAGATACGCAGTATTTT CASSQERTASTDTQYF
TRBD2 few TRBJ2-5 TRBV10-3 TGTGCCATCAGTGAGACTAGCGGGGAGGAAGAGACCCAGTACTTC CAISETSGEEETQYF